This T cell receptor (beta chain) was recovered during a study of early T cells in non-severe SARS-CoV-2 infection. Unique molecular identifiers were added to individual cDNA molecules. MiXCR was run by TCRdb on the 5' RACE reads, yielding one entry per CDR3 protein. Of tens of thousands of distinct CDR3 sequences in the sample, around 16% were seen once. Germline loops: CDR1 SEHNR, CDR2 FQNEAQ (reference sequence). There are 12 residues in the CDR3. The germline V and J ends were trimmed by 2 bases and 9 bases, with 8 bases remaining between them. Specimen: whole blood, collected at baseline. The receptor was derived from an adult who was a healthcare worker with PCR-confirmed SARS-CoV-2 infection or an uninfected control (not recorded which). The rearrangement joins TRBV7-9 to TRBJ2-1, with D possibly TRBD2 on 5 matching bases. The CDR3 here is CASSLRGSEQFF. The CDR3 nucleotides are TGTGCCAGCAGCTTACGGGGTAGTGAGCAGTTCTTC.